The rows below give T cell receptor beta chains drawn from one sample of a study of blood T cell repertoires in COVID-19. Method: immunoSEQ multiplex PCR; TCRdb's copy keeps in-frame clones and lacks some. The sample lists around 210,000 clones; about three quarters were seen once. What was sequenced was peripheral blood. All receptors come from a woman in her sixties or seventies with acute or convalescent COVID-19. The CDR3 runs from the conserved cysteine through the conserved F or W. A D gene is named only where the DNA matches it firmly. Clone size is shown for a subset of rows, as once, few, many or a class of expanded clone.

d_call,j_call,v_call,clone_size,cdr3_nt,cdr3_aa
TRBD1,TRBJ1-2,TRBV29-1,NA,TGCAGCGTTGTTGGGACAGGGGGGGATGGCTACACCTTC,CSVVGTGGDGYTF
NA,TRBJ2-7,TRBV6-1,NA,TGTGCCAGCAGTGAATTACTGGGGCTGGGCGAGCAGTACTTC,CASSELLGLGEQYF
TRBD2,TRBJ2-2,TRBV4-1,NA,TGCGCCAGCAGCCAAGATAAGGGACTAGCGGGAGATCCGAACACCGGGGAGCTGTTTTTT,CASSQDKGLAGDPNTGELFF
NA,TRBJ2-7,TRBV5-6,NA,TGTGCCAGCAGCTTGGAGGCAGGGGTTATCCACGAGCAGTACTTC,CASSLEAGVIHEQYF
NA,TRBJ1-4,TRBV4-1,few,TGCGCCAGCAGCCAGGGAGGACTGGTGGAAAAACTGTTTTTT,CASSQGGLVEKLFF
NA,TRBJ1-3,TRBV6-5,NA,TGTGCCAGCAGGGTGGGGGGGCCTGGAAACACCATATATTTT,CASRVGGPGNTIYF
TRBD2,TRBJ2-7,TRBV15,NA,TGTGCCACCAGCATGGGGGGAAAAGCGGGAGTTAACGAGCAGTACTTC,CATSMGGKAGVNEQYF
NA,TRBJ2-1,TRBV27,NA,TGTGCCAGCAGTTTCTCACTAGTTGGTAATGAGCAGTTCTTC,CASSFSLVGNEQFF
NA,TRBJ2-7,TRBV5-5,NA,TGTGCCAGCAGCCCCGAAGAGGGCAGAGCCTACGAGCAGTACTTC,CASSPEEGRAYEQYF
TRBD2,TRBJ2-1,TRBV5-1,NA,TGCGCCAGCCAAATAGGAGCGGGAGTGGGGAATGAGCAGTTCTTC,CASQIGAGVGNEQFF
NA,TRBJ1-1,TRBV9,NA,TGTGCCAGCAGCGTAGGAAACTCGGGGGGTGACACTGAAGCTTTCTTT,CASSVGNSGGDTEAFF
TRBD1,TRBJ1-6,TRBV27,NA,TGTGCCAGCAGTTTCATCCGGGACAGAGAAGATTATAATTCACCCCTCCACTTT,CASSFIRDREDYNSPLHF
NA,TRBJ2-5,TRBV20-1,NA,TGCAGTGCTAGTTGGGGTGCGGGTTCCCAAGAGACCCAGTACTTC,CSASWGAGSQETQYF
TRBD2,TRBJ2-1,TRBV7-8,NA,TGTGCCAGCAGCTTAGGTATCCGCGGGAGTTTCAATGAGCAGTTCTTC,CASSLGIRGSFNEQFF
TRBD1,TRBJ2-7,TRBV4-1,few,TGCGCCAGCAACCTTAGGACAGGACTCGCCTACGAGCAGTACTTC,CASNLRTGLAYEQYF
NA,TRBJ2-7,TRBV5-1,NA,TGCGCCAGCAGCTTGTATGGCCCGCCATCCGAGCAGTACTTC,CASSLYGPPSEQYF